These 14 T cell receptor beta chains were sequenced from one sample in a study of blood T cell repertoires in COVID-19 (dated by TCRdb to 2018 to 2021). Libraries were constructed by the immunoSEQ multiplex PCR assay. This is the immuneACCESS table as TCRdb keeps it, with only in-frame sequences that have V and J called. A part of the clones is gone; compared with another copy, unresolved V genes explain less than half, and the rest is unexplained. This sample has 150,000 or so clones in its table, and around 80% of those were observed once. The ten largest clonotypes hold 4.5% to 5% of the sample. What was sequenced was peripheral blood. The receptors derive from a woman of 80 years or more with active or convalescent COVID-19.

The chain is built from TRBV2 and TRBJ2-2; possibly TRBD2 for D (5 bases). Germline loops: CDR1 SNHLY, CDR2 FYNNEI. Trimming removed 7 bases at V and 5 bases at J, with 8 bases between. The length of the CDR3 is 12 residues. CDR3 region: CASNPGTGELFF. Written as DNA, the CDR3 is TGTGCCAGCAATCCGGGGACCGGGGAGCTGTTTTTT.

V and J are TRBV29-1 and TRBJ1-2; 10 positions agree with TRBD1. Germline lookup yields CDR1 SQVTM and CDR2 ANQGSEA. V shed 4 bases, J shed 2 bases, and the junction held 4 bases outside the gene matches. This CDR3 region has 14 residues. CDR3 DNA sequence: TGCAGCGTTGGTGGGGGACAGGGGAACTATGGCTACACCTTC. This codes for CSVGGGQGNYGYTF. The full variable domain, with the rest looked up from reference TRBV29-1 and TRBJ1-2, is SAVISQKPSRDICQRGTSLTIQCQVDSQVTMMFWYRQQPGQSLTLIATANQGSEATYESGFVIDKFPISRPNLTFSTLTVSNMSPEDSSIYLCSVGGGQGNYGYTFGSGTRLTVV.

CDR3 in DNA: TGTGCCAGCAGCGTAGTACTAACCGGGGAGCTGTTTTTT. Amino acid sequence: CASSVVLTGELFF. V is TRBV9 and J is TRBJ2-2; unclear D gene. The CDR3 extends over 13 amino acids. The germline gives CDR1 SGDLS, CDR2 YYNGEE. V shed 0 bases and J shed 5 bases, with 5 bases lying between them.

J is TRBJ1-3 and V is TRBV2; 8 nucleotides line up with TRBD1. The CDR3 runs 16 residues. After removal of 6 bases from V and 2 bases from J, the junction contained 9 bases not matched to a gene. Germline V gives CDR1 SNHLY, CDR2 FYNNEI. The CDR3 DNA reads TGTGCCAGCAGCAAGGACAGGGTACCCCCTGGAAACACCATATATTTT. As protein: CASSKDRVPPGNTIYF.

Turning to this clone: One end of the junction fails to match germline, which may point to a read error. This chain links TRBV19 with TRBJ1-6; 8 bases match TRBD1. The CDR3 extends over 16 amino acids. Per the germline V gene, CDR1 is LNHDA and CDR2 is SQIVND (reference sequence). The CDR3: CASSLDRGGPDSPLHF. As DNA, the CDR3 is TGTGCCAGTAGTTTAGACAGGGGCGGACCGGATTCACCCCTCCACTTT.

This sequence joins TRBV6-5 and TRBJ2-5; D is possibly TRBD1 (5 bases). The CDR3 loop spans 13 amino acids. Germline V lookup: CDR1 MNHEY, CDR2 SVGAGI. V gave up 2 bases and J gave up 4 bases, with 8 bases separating them. The CDR3, as DNA: TGTGCCAGCAGTTACGACAGAATAGAGACCCAGTACTTC. This encodes CASSYDRIETQYF.

This chain joins TRBV15 and TRBJ2-7; weak D call: TRBD2 (5 bases). Germline V CDR1 and CDR2: LNHNV, YYDKDF (reference sequence). The CDR3 totals 13 residues. V lost 2 bases and J 4 bases, leaving 9 bases between the germline ends. The CDR3 sequence is CATSRIPGYEQYF. In nucleotides, the CDR3 is TGTGCCACCAGCAGAATCCCGGGATACGAGCAGTACTTC.

J is TRBJ2-1 and V is TRBV5-1; maybe TRBD1 (5 bases). CDR1 is SGHRS and CDR2 is YFSETQ in the germline V gene. Trimming left V 6 bases short and J 5 bases short, with 15 bases between. This CDR3 contains 14 residues. As DNA, the CDR3 is TGCGCCAGCAAGGGGTTCCCCCAAGACAATGAGCAGTTCTTC. Protein product: CASKGFPQDNEQFF. Drawing the rest from reference TRBV5-1 and TRBJ2-1, the complete variable domain is KAGVTQTPRYLIKTRGQQVTLSCSPISGHRSVSWYQQTPGQGLQFLFEYFSETQRNKGNFPGRFSGRQFSNSRSEMNVSTLELGDSALYLCASKGFPQDNEQFFGPGTRLTVL.

The J gene is TRBJ2-2, the V gene TRBV24-1, with 9 bases aligning to TRBD2. The V gene's germline CDR1 is KGHDR and CDR2 SFDVKD. V shed 5 bases, J shed 1 base, and the junction held 13 bases outside the gene matches. The CDR3 has 19 amino acids. Here the CDR3 DNA reads TGTGCCACCAGTGCCCAGCGCGCGGGAGGGGGCTTGAACACCGGGGAGCTGTTTTTT. It specifies CATSAQRAGGGLNTGELFF.

As for this clone: The sample holds other DNA sequences that translate to the same CDR3. The rearrangement joins TRBV5-1 to TRBJ1-5; tentative D call: TRBD1 (6 bases). Germline V gene data show CDR1 as SGHRS and CDR2 as YFSETQ. Trimming took off 0 bases at V and 1 base at J, with 8 bases between the two ends. The length of the CDR3 is 15 residues. The CDR3 DNA is TGCGCCAGCAGCTTGGGAGGACAGAGCAATCAGCCCCAGCATTTT. It specifies CASSLGGQSNQPQHF.

V gene TRBV12-5 combines with J gene TRBJ2-2, with D possibly matching TRBD1 (6 bases). Germline CDR1 and CDR2: LGHNT and FRNRAP. V was shortened by 1 base and J by 0 bases, with 6 bases between the two germline ends. This CDR3 contains 15 residues. The DNA for the CDR3 is TGTGCTAGTGGTTTGGGGACAGCGAACACCGGGGAGCTGTTTTTT. Translated: CASGLGTANTGELFF.

V usage is TRBV30 and J usage is TRBJ2-5; 7 nucleotides agree with TRBD2. The CDR3 runs to 14 residues. V dropped 4 bases and J dropped 5; count of bases not matched to a gene: 10. The germline V gene has CDR1 GTSNPN and CDR2 SVGIG (reference sequence). The CDR3 loop reads CAWTPPTSWETQYF. The CDR3 region has the DNA TGTGCCTGGACCCCACCGACTAGCTGGGAGACCCAGTACTTC. Complete variable domain (other parts from reference TRBV30 and TRBJ2-5): SQTIHQWPATLVQPVGSPLSLECTVEGTSNPNLYWYRQAAGRGLQLLFYSVGIGQISSEVPQNLSASRPQDRQFILSSKKLLLSDSGFYLCAWTPPTSWETQYFGPGTRLLVL.

The V call is TRBV5-6, the J call TRBJ2-1, with 8 bases identical to TRBD1. Germline V gene lookup returns CDR1 SGHDT and CDR2 YYEEEE. With 7 bases clipped from V and 2 bases from J, the junction kept 11 bases outside the gene matches. CDR3 length: 16 residues. The CDR3 sequence: CASGRPDRAAYNEQFF. For the CDR3, the DNA is TGTGCCAGCGGGAGACCGGACAGGGCCGCCTACAATGAGCAGTTCTTC.

This chain joins TRBV7-9 and TRBJ2-3; 10 nucleotides align to TRBD2. CDR3 length equals 16 residues. The J segment lost 1 base and the V segment lost 1 base, leaving 2 bases of the junction unmatched. CDR1 is SEHNR, CDR2 FQNEAQ, per germline (reference sequence). CDR3 region: CASSLGLAGGTDTQYF. CDR3 DNA: TGTGCCAGCAGCTTAGGGCTAGCGGGGGGCACAGATACGCAGTATTTT.